The subject of this entry is one T cell receptor (beta chain). This record belongs to a study of blood T cell repertoires in COVID-19. As for the study in general: Whether acute or convalescent, the COVID-19 samples came from the United States, Italy and Spain. The analysed material was cDNA or gDNA that came from T cells, B-cell-depleted T cells, or PBMCs.

Profiled with immunoSEQ multiplex PCR; TCRdb holds only in-frame clones, not every one. This table holds 150,000 to 190,000 clones, around 84% found once. V shed 10 bases, J shed 4 bases, and the junction held 13 bases outside the gene matches. From germline, CDR1 is LNHDA and CDR2 SQIVND (reference sequence). The CDR3 has 15 amino acids. The rearrangement uses TRBV19 and TRBJ1-5; 7 bases are a match to TRBD1. This TCR derives from a woman in her fifties or sixties with COVID-19, enrolled during active disease. Sequenced material: peripheral blood. The CDR3 nucleotides are TGTGCCACCAATGACAGGGTAGGCAGGAATCAGCCCCAGCATTTT. Protein: CATNDRVGRNQPQHF.